One and the same sample provided the 26 T cell receptor beta chains below, sequenced in a study of blood T cell repertoires in COVID-19. Sequenced by immunoSEQ multiplex PCR; TCRdb stores in-frame clones only, minus some. Of about 75,000 clones listed, about four fifths were seen once; the top ten hold 5.4%. The sample comprised peripheral blood. These receptors were taken from a woman over 75 with active or convalescent COVID-19.

J is TRBJ1-6 and V is TRBV29-1; TRBD1 is a possible D gene (5 bases). Germline V gives CDR1 SQVTM, CDR2 ANQGSEA. The ends were cut back, 6 bases at V and 0 bases at J, with 12 bases in the middle. The CDR3 length is 15 residues. CDR3 protein: CSVRDGSSYNSPLHF. CDR3 sequence (DNA): TGCAGCGTACGGGACGGGAGCTCCTATAATTCACCCCTCCACTTT.

The rearrangement joins TRBV2 to TRBJ1-4; 8 nucleotides match TRBD1. The CDR3 has 14 amino acids. Germline trimming cut 7 bases from V and 7 bases from J; bases unmatched to any gene: 8. From germline, CDR1 is SNHLY and CDR2 FYNNEI. The CDR3 sequence: CASTQDRVGEKLFF. CDR3 bases: TGTGCCAGCACCCAGGACAGGGTGGGTGAAAAACTGTTTTTT.

The chain uses TRBV19 and TRBJ2-6; D possibly corresponds to TRBD1 (5 bases). Trimming left V 9 bases short and J 2 bases short, with 17 bases between. CDR3 length: 16 amino acids. Germline CDR1 is LNHDA and CDR2 is SQIVND (reference sequence). CDR3: CASQSRAFPGANVLTF. Here the CDR3 DNA reads TGTGCCAGCCAGAGCAGGGCGTTCCCTGGGGCCAACGTCCTGACTTTC. Based on the CDR3 plus reference TRBV19 and TRBJ2-6, the full variable domain is DGGITQSPKYLFRKEGQNVTLSCEQNLNHDAMYWYRQDPGQGLRLIYYSQIVNDFQKGDIAEGYSVSREKKESFPLTVTSAQKNPTAFYLCASQSRAFPGANVLTFGAGSRLTVL.

This clone showed up just a few times. This chain uses TRBV19 with TRBJ2-2, with D perhaps matching TRBD1 (6 bases). Trimming took 5 bases from V and 4 from J, leaving 20 bases between them. Germline CDR1 LNHDA, CDR2 SQIVND (reference sequence). The CDR3 runs 17 residues. CDR3 in amino acids: CASSVPRGVLRTGELFF. Written as DNA, the CDR3 is TGTGCCAGTAGTGTCCCCAGGGGAGTACTTCGCACCGGGGAGCTGTTTTTT.

In its sample, this clone was seen a few times. The chain couples TRBV7-9 to TRBJ1-6, with D hard to call. The CDR3 loop spans 14 amino acids. V lost 1 base and J 5 bases, leaving 6 bases between the germline ends. Per germline, CDR1 SEHNR and CDR2 FQNEAQ (reference sequence). The CDR3 DNA follows: TGTGCCAGCAGCTTAGACGGGAATAATTCACCCCTCCACTTT. Protein product: CASSLDGNNSPLHF.

This clone showed up just a few times. The CDR3 loop reads CASSFFTADYYEQYF. The CDR3 nucleotides are TGTGCCAGCAGCTTTTTTACAGCAGATTATTACGAGCAGTACTTC. The V call is TRBV7-9, the J call TRBJ2-7; D unclear. Trimming pared 3 bases from V and 4 bases from J, leaving 16 bases between. This CDR3 is 15 amino acids long. CDR1 and CDR2 from the germline V gene are SEHNR and FQNEAQ (reference sequence).

The chain employs TRBV9 and TRBJ2-7; 8 bases are a match to TRBD1. V gave up 1 base and J gave up 4 bases; unmatched junction bases: 1. Germline V lookup: CDR1 SGDLS, CDR2 YYNGEE. The length of the CDR3 is 13 residues. CDR3 sequence (DNA): TGTGCCAGCAGCGTAAGGGACAGGTACGAGCAGTACTTC. Amino acid sequence: CASSVRDRYEQYF.

This chain joins TRBV19 and TRBJ1-5; 11 bases map to TRBD1. This CDR3 has 14 amino acids. Losses at the gene ends were 7 bases for V and 5 bases for J; bases not matched to a gene: 4. Germline-derived CDR1 and CDR2 are LNHDA and SQIVND (reference sequence). The CDR3, as DNA: TGTGCCAGTACCCGGGACAGGGGGTATCAGCCCCAGCATTTT. Its translation: CASTRDRGYQPQHF.

This clone was seen a single time. CDR3 DNA sequence: TGTGCCAGCAGCTTAGTCGCAACCTCAGGGCGACCTAACTATGGCTACACCTTC. It codes for CASSLVATSGRPNYGYTF. The chain recombines TRBV7-9 with TRBJ1-2; D may be TRBD1 (5 bases). There are 18 residues in the CDR3. Trimming removed 1 base from V and 0 bases from J, with 18 bases in between. In germline, CDR1 is SEHNR, CDR2 FQNEAQ (reference sequence).

The chain links TRBV5-5 to TRBJ2-7, with 7 bases fitting TRBD1. V was pared by 2 bases and J by 2 bases, with 4 bases of the junction left unmatched. Germline loops: CDR1 SGHKS, CDR2 YYEKEE (reference sequence). The CDR3 spans 14 residues. In DNA, the CDR3 is TGTGCCAGCAGCTTATCGGGACAGACCTACGAGCAGTACTTC. This sequence encodes CASSLSGQTYEQYF.

The chain uses TRBV6-2 or TRBV6-3 and TRBJ2-6, with a tentative D call TRBD2 (5 bases). V shed 4 bases and J shed 0 bases, with 7 bases lying between them. CDR3 size: 15 residues. Germline V lookup: CDR1 MNHEY, CDR2 SVGEGT. The CDR3 sequence: CASSFSASGANVLTF. For the CDR3, the DNA is TGTGCCAGCAGTTTTAGCGCCTCTGGGGCCAACGTCCTGACTTTC.

J is TRBJ1-2 and V is TRBV25-1; D perhaps matches TRBD1 (6 bases). Germline V lookup: CDR1 MGHDK, CDR2 SYGVNS. The CDR3 is made up of 14 amino acids. The V and J ends lost 2 bases and 6 bases respectively, with 13 bases between them. The CDR3 DNA reads as TGTGCCAGCAGTGAAGGGACATGGGCGGATGGCTACACCTTC. This codes for CASSEGTWADGYTF.

The J gene is TRBJ2-3, the V gene TRBV29-1; the D is unclear. V dropped 3 bases and J dropped 0 bases, with 7 bases sitting between them. CDR1 is SQVTM, CDR2 ANQGSEA, per germline. The CDR3 sequence is 13 residues long. The CDR3: CSVERLSTDTQYF. In DNA, the CDR3 is TGCAGCGTTGAGCGGCTTAGCACAGATACGCAGTATTTT.

The chain recombines TRBV7-2 with TRBJ2-7; 11 bases are shared with TRBD2. Unmatched junction bases numbered 13, after V lost 5 bases and J lost 4 bases. The CDR3 loop spans 17 amino acids. Per the germline V gene, CDR1 is SGHTA and CDR2 is FQGNSA. For the CDR3, the DNA is TGTGCCAGCAGCCGCCCCCCATCTAGCGGGAGGAGGTACGAGCAGTACTTC. Translated: CASSRPPSSGRRYEQYF.

This sequence joins TRBV5-8 and TRBJ1-1; TRBD1 is a possible D gene (5 bases). The CDR3 loop spans 14 amino acids. Germline V gives CDR1 SGHTS, CDR2 YDEGEE. V dropped 2 bases and J dropped 2 bases, with 10 bases sitting between them. The DNA of the CDR3 is TGTGCCAGCAGCTTAGACAGCCTAAACACTGAAGCTTTCTTT. It is translated as CASSLDSLNTEAFF. Using reference TRBV5-8 and TRBJ1-1 for the parts outside the CDR3, the full variable domain is EAGVTQSPTHLIKTRGQQATLRCSPISGHTSVYWYQQALGLGLQFLLWYDEGEERNRGNFPPRFSGRQFPNYSSELNVNALELEDSALYLCASSLDSLNTEAFFGQGTRLTVV.

This chain joins TRBV5-6 and TRBJ1-2, with D unclear. The CDR3 has 14 amino acids. The V end lost 1 base, the J end lost 8 bases, and 15 bases lay between the germline ends. Germline values: CDR1 SGHDT, CDR2 YYEEEE. In DNA form, the CDR3 reads TGTGCCAGCAGCTTGTGGCGGGCCGAGAGGGGCTACACCTTC. Its translation: CASSLWRAERGYTF.

This clone was seen only a few times. The chain couples TRBV7-8 to TRBJ2-7; 8 positions match TRBD2. The V gene's germline CDR1 is SGHVS and CDR2 FQNEAQ. The CDR3 spans 14 residues. V lost 5 bases, J lost 4 bases, and 7 bases stayed unmatched. The CDR3 DNA is TGTGCCAGCAGCCCCCTAAGCGGGGGTTACGAGCAGTACTTC. Residues: CASSPLSGGYEQYF.

This clone has only one observation. The rearrangement joins TRBV5-1 to TRBJ2-1; a possible D gene is TRBD1 (5 bases). Trimming took 4 bases from V and 6 from J, leaving 20 bases between them. The CDR3 covers 16 residues. Per germline, CDR1 SGHRS and CDR2 YFSETQ. The CDR3 DNA reads as TGCGCCAGCAGCAACAGGCCCTATGTGGGCTTCAATGAGCAGTTCTTC. Its translation is CASSNRPYVGFNEQFF.

The genes are TRBV5-5 and TRBJ1-2; 9 bases map to TRBD1. Germline values: CDR1 SGHKS, CDR2 YYEKEE (reference sequence). Trimming cost V 2 bases and J 4 bases; bases outside gene matches: 6. This CDR3 contains 15 residues. CDR3 sequence reads: CASSLQGANTYGYTF. The CDR3, as DNA: TGTGCCAGCAGCTTACAGGGGGCGAATACCTATGGCTACACCTTC.

V is TRBV2 and J is TRBJ2-5, with TRBD2 as a possible D gene (7 bases). V dropped 5 bases and J dropped 5 bases, with 15 bases sitting between them. The CDR3 loop spans 14 amino acids. Germline V lookup: CDR1 SNHLY, CDR2 FYNNEI. CDR3 coding DNA: TGTGCCAGCAGTCTCCACGGGGGGCTGGAGACCCAGTACTTC. Amino acids: CASSLHGGLETQYF. The full variable domain, rest sourced from reference TRBV2 and TRBJ2-5, is EPEVTQTPSHQVTQMGQEVILRCVPISNHLYFYWYRQILGQKVEFLVSFYNNEISEKSEIFDDQFSVERPDGSNFTLKIRSTKLEDSAMYFCASSLHGGLETQYFGPGTRLLVL.

The chain employs TRBV15 and TRBJ2-3, with D perhaps matching TRBD2 (6 bases). The CDR3 covers 18 residues. The V gene's germline CDR1 is LNHNV and CDR2 YYDKDF (reference sequence). V lost 0 bases and J 0 bases, leaving 16 bases between the germline ends. The CDR3 coding sequence is TGTGCCACCAGCAGAGATGTCGGGACGAGCGGGAGCACAGATACGCAGTATTTT. Translated: CATSRDVGTSGSTDTQYF.

In its sample, this clone was seen a few times. The rearrangement uses TRBV5-1 and TRBJ2-7; 9 bases fit TRBD1. The V and J ends lost 2 bases and 3 bases, in that order; junction bases with no gene match: 6. Per germline, CDR1 SGHRS and CDR2 YFSETQ. This CDR3 spans 15 amino acids. CDR3 DNA: TGCGCCAGCAGCTTAGCCGGGACAGGGATCTACGAGCAGTACTTC. The encoded protein is CASSLAGTGIYEQYF.

This clone was detected a few times. V gene TRBV18 combines with J gene TRBJ2-7, with 10 bases that match TRBD2. V trimming: 10 bases; J trimming: 3 bases; junction bases outside the gene matches: 9. The CDR3 loop spans 14 amino acids. CDR1 is KGHSH, CDR2 LQKENI, per germline. The DNA for the CDR3 is TGTGCCACCCGACGGATAGCGGGAGGCTACGAGCAGTACTTC. Its translation is CATRRIAGGYEQYF. Full variable domain (rest looked up from reference TRBV18 and TRBJ2-7): NAGVMQNPRHLVRRRGQEARLRCSPMKGHSHVYWYRQLPEEGLKFMVYLQKENIIDESGMPKERFSAEFPKEGPSILRIQQVVRGDSAAYFCATRRIAGGYEQYFGPGTRLTVT.

CDR3 sequence reads: CASSYERTGLNEKLFF. The CDR3 DNA is TGTGCCAGCAGCTATGAACGGACAGGCCTAAATGAAAAACTGTTTTTT. The genes are TRBV7-6 and TRBJ1-4; 7 nucleotides line up with TRBD1. V was pared by 4 bases and J by 5 bases, with 10 bases of the junction left unmatched. The CDR3 contains 16 residues. Germline CDR1 is SGHVS and CDR2 is FNYEAQ. Looking up the rest from reference TRBV7-6 and TRBJ1-4 gives the full variable domain: GAGVSQSPRYKVTKRGQDVALRCDPISGHVSLYWYRQALGQGPEFLTYFNYEAQQDKSGLPNDRFSAERPEGSISTLTIQRTEQRDSAMYRCASSYERTGLNEKLFFGSGTQLSVL.

The chain uses TRBV12-5 and TRBJ1-1; TRBD1 matches at 9 bases. V shed 5 bases and J 1 base; nucleotides not matched to a gene: 5. CDR3 length equals 15 residues. Germline V gene data show CDR1 as LGHNT and CDR2 as FRNRAP. The CDR3 here is CASGTGQGGNTEAFF. CDR3 nucleotide sequence: TGTGCTAGTGGTACGGGACAGGGCGGGAACACTGAAGCTTTCTTT. Full variable domain (outside the CDR3, taken from reference TRBV12-5 and TRBJ1-1): DARVTQTPRHKVTEMGQEVTMRCQPILGHNTVFWYRQTMMQGLELLAYFRNRAPLDDSGMPKDRFSAEMPDATLATLKIQPSEPRDSAVYFCASGTGQGGNTEAFFGQGTRLTVV.

V gene TRBV2 combines with J gene TRBJ1-1, with D uncertain. CDR3 length: 13 amino acids. Trimming stripped 7 bases from V and 1 base from J, with 10 bases between. Germline V CDR1 and CDR2: SNHLY, FYNNEI. The CDR3 loop reads CASNYQPNTEAFF. For the CDR3, the DNA is TGTGCCAGCAACTACCAGCCGAACACTGAAGCTTTCTTT.